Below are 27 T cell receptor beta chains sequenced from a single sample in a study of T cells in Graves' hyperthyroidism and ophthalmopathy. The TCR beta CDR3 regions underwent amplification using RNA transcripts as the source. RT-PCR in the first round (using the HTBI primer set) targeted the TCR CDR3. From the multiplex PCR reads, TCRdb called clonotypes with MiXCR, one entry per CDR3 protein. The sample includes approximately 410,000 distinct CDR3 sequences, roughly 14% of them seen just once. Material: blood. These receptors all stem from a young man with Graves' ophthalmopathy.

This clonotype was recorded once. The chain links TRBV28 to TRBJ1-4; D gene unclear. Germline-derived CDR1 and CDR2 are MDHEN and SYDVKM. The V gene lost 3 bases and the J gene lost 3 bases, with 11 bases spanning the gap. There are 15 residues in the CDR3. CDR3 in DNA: TGTGCCAGCAGTTTTATTGTCGAGGCTAATGAAAAACTGTTTTTT. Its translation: CASSFIVEANEKLFF. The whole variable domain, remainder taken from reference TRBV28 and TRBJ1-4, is DVKVTQSSRYLVKRTGEKVFLECVQDMDHENMFWYRQDPGLGLRLIYFSYDVKMKEKGDIPEGYSVSREKKERFSLILESASTNQTSMYLCASSFIVEANEKLFFGSGTQLSVL.

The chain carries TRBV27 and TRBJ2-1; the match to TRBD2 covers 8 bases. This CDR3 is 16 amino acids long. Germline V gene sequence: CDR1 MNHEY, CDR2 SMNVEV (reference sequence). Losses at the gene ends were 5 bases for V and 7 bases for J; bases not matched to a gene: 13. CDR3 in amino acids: CASSPLTAGGVNEQFF. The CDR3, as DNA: TGTGCCAGCAGTCCTCTGACGGCGGGGGGAGTAAATGAGCAGTTCTTC.

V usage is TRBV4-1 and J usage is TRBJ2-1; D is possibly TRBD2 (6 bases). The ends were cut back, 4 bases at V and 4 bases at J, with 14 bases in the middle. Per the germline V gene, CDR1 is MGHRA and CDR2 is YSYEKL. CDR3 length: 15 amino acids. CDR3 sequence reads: CASSREEGSYNEQFF. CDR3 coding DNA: TGCGCCAGCAGCCGTGAGGAGGGTTCGTACAATGAGCAGTTCTTC.

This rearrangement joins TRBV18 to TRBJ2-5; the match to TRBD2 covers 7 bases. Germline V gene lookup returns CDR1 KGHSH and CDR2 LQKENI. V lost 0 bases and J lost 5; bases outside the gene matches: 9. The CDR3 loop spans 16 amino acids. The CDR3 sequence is CASSPPIRREYETQYF. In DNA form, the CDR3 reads TGTGCCAGCTCACCACCGATCCGGCGGGAGTACGAGACCCAGTACTTC.

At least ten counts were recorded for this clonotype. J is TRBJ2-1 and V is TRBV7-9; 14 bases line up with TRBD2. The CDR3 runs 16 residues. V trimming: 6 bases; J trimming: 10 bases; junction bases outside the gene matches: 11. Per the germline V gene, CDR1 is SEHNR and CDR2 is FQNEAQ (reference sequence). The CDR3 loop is CASRPPGLAGASEQFF. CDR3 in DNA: TGTGCCAGCAGGCCGCCGGGACTAGCGGGAGCTAGCGAGCAGTTCTTC.

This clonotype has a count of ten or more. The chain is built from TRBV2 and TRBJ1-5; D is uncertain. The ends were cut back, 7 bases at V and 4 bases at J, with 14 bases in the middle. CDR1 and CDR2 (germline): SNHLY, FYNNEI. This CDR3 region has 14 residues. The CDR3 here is CASIGDVANQPQHF. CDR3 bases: TGTGCCAGCATAGGCGACGTGGCTAATCAGCCCCAGCATTTT.

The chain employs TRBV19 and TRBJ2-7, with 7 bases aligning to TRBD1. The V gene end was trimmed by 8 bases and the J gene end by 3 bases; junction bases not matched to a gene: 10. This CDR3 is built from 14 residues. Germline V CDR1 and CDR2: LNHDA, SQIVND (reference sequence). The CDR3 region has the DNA TGTGCCAGTGAGCGGACAGGAACGGGCTACGAGCAGTACTTC. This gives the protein CASERTGTGYEQYF.

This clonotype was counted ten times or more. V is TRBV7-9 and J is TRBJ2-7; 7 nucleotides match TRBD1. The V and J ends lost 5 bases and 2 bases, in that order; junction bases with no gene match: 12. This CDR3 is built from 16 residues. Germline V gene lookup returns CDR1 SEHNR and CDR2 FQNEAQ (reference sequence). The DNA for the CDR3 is TGTGCCAGCAGCGACAACGTAAGGGGGCGCCCCTACGAGCAGTACTTC. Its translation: CASSDNVRGRPYEQYF.

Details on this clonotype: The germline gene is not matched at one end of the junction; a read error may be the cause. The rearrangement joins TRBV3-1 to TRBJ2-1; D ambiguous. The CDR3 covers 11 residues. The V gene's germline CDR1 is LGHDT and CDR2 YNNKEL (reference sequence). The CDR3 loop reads CASGQYNEQFF. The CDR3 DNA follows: TGTGCCAGCGGCCAATACAATGAGCAGTTCTTC.

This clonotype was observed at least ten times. Written as DNA, the CDR3 is TGTGCCAGCAGCTTCGGGACGGCTCATTACGAGCAGTACTTC. Its translation is CASSFGTAHYEQYF. The chain uses TRBV5-6 and TRBJ2-7; either TRBD1 or TRBD2 may fit D (5 bases each). This CDR3 comprises 14 residues. Looked up from germline, CDR1 is SGHDT and CDR2 is YYEEEE. V lost 2 bases to trimming and J lost 4 bases, with 13 bases between them.

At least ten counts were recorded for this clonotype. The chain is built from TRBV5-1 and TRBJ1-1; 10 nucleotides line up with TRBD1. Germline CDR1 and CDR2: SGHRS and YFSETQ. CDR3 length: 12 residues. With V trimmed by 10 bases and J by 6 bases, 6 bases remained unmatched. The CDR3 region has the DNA TGCGCCTCGGGACAGGGGTCGGCTGAAGCTTTCTTT. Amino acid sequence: CASGQGSAEAFF. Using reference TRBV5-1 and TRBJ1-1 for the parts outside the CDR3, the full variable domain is KAGVTQTPRYLIKTRGQQVTLSCSPISGHRSVSWYQQTPGQGLQFLFEYFSETQRNKGNFPGRFSGRQFSNSRSEMNVSTLELGDSALYLCASGQGSAEAFFGQGTRLTVV.

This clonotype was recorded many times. CDR3: CASSQHHGPPYNEQFF. CDR3 coding DNA: TGTGCCAGCAGCCAACATCACGGACCCCCCTACAATGAGCAGTTCTTC. This chain links TRBV14 with TRBJ2-1, with D uncertain. The CDR3 covers 16 residues. Germline CDR1 is SGHDN and CDR2 is FVKESK. Trimming cost V 2 bases and J 2 bases, with 13 bases left between them.

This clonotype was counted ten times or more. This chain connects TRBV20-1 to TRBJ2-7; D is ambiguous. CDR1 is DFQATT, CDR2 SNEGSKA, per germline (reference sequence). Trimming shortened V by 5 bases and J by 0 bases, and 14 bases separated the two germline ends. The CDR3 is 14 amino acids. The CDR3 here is CSAGSLLNSYEQYF. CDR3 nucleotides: TGCAGTGCTGGTTCGTTGCTCAACTCCTACGAGCAGTACTTC.

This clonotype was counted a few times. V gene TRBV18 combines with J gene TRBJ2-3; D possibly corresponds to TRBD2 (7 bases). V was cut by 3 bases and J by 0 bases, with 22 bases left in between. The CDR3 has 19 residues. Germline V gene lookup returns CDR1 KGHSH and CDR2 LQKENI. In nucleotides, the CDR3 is TGTGCCAGCTCACCTTCTATCGGGGGGCGAGATACTAGCACAGATACGCAGTATTTT. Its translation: CASSPSIGGRDTSTDTQYF.

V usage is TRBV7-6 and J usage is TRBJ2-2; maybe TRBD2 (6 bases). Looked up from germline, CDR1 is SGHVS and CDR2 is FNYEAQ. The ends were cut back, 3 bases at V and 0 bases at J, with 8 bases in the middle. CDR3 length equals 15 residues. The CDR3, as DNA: TGTGCCAGCAGCTTCGCGGGGTCGAACACCGGGGAGCTGTTTTTT. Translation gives CASSFAGSNTGELFF.

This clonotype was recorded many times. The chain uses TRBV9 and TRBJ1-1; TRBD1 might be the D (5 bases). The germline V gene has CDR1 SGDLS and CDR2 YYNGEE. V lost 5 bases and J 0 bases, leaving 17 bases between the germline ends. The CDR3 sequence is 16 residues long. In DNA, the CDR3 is TGTGCCAGCAGTCGTTCGGGGGGACCAATGAACACTGAAGCTTTCTTT. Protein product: CASSRSGGPMNTEAFF.

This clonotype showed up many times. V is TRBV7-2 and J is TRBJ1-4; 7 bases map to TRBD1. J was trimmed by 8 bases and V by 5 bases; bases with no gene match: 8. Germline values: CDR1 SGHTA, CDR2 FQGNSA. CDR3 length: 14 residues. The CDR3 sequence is CASSRGGREEKLFF. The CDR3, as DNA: TGTGCCAGCAGCAGAGGGGGCCGGGAAGAAAAACTGTTTTTT.

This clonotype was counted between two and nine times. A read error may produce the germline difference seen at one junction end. The CDR3 region has the DNA TGCAGCGTTAACCCTCGGGCCACTGGAGCTTTCTTT. Amino acids: CSVNPRATGAFF. The chain has TRBV29-1 and TRBJ1-1, with D unclear. Germline V gene data show CDR1 as SQVTM and CDR2 as ANQGSEA. The CDR3 consists of 12 residues.

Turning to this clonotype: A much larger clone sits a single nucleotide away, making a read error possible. Written as DNA, the CDR3 is TGTGCCAGCAGACTACAGGGGGGGAAGGCTTTCTTT. Its translation is CASRLQGGKAFF. The chain recombines TRBV6-2 or TRBV6-3 with TRBJ1-1, with TRBD1 identical over 8 bases. The junction had 8 bases not matched to a gene; V was cut back by 6 bases and J by 11 bases. This CDR3 has 12 amino acids. Germline V gene data show CDR1 as MNHEY and CDR2 as SVGEGT.

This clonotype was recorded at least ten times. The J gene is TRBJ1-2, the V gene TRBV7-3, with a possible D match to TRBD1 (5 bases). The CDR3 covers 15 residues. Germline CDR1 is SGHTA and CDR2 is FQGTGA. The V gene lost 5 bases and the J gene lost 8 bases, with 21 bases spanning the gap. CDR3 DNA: TGTGCCAGCAGCGGTGTATCACGCGGGGCAAGGGGCTACACCTTC. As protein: CASSGVSRGARGYTF.

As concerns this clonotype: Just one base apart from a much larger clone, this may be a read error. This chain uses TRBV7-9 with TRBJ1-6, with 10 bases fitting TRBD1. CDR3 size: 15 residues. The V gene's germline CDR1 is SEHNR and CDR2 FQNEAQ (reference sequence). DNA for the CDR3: TGTGTCAGCAGCCTCCCGACAGGGGGCGATTCACCCCTCCACTTT. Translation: CVSSLPTGGDSPLHF. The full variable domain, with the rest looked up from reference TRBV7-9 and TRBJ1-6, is DTGVSQNPRHKITKRGQNVTFRCDPISEHNRLYWYRQTLGQGPEFLTYFQNEAQLEKSRLLSDRFSAERPKGSFSTLEIQRTEQGDSAMYLCVSSLPTGGDSPLHFGNGTRLTVT.

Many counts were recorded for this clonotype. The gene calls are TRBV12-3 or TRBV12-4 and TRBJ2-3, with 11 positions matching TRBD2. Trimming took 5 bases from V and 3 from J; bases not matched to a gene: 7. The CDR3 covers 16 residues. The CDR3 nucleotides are TGTGCCAGCAGTCCTTCATTAGCGGGGGGGACAGATACGCAGTATTTT. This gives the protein CASSPSLAGGTDTQYF.

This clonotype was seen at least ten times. The CDR3 nucleotides are TGTGCCAGCAGTTTTAATCCAGCGGGAGTAGGGAGTGAGCAGTTCTTC. This encodes CASSFNPAGVGSEQFF. This chain joins TRBV12-3 or TRBV12-4 and TRBJ2-1; 8 nucleotides match TRBD2. CDR3 length equals 16 residues. Losses at the gene ends were 3 bases for V and 9 bases for J; bases not matched to a gene: 13.

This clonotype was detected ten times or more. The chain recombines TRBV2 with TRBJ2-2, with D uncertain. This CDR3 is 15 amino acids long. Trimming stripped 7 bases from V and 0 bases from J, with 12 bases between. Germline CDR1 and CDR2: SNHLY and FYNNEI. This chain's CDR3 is CASKLVSSNTGELFF. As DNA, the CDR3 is TGTGCCAGCAAATTAGTTAGCTCGAACACCGGGGAGCTGTTTTTT.

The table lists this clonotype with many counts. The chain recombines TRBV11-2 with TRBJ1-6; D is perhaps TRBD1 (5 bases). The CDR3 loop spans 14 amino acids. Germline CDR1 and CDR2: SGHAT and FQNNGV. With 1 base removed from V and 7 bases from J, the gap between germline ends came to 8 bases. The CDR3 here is CASSLAGFNSPLHF. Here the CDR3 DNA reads TGTGCCAGCAGCTTAGCAGGGTTCAATTCACCCCTCCACTTT.

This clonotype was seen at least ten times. DNA of the CDR3: TGTGCCAGCAGCTTCGGGGCCAATGGCTACACCTTC. This sequence encodes CASSFGANGYTF. V is TRBV7-9 and J is TRBJ1-2; the D gene is possibly TRBD1 (5 bases). The CDR3 totals 12 residues. The ends were cut back, 3 bases at V and 6 bases at J, with 8 bases in the middle. Germline CDR1 reads SEHNR; CDR2 reads FQNEAQ (reference sequence).

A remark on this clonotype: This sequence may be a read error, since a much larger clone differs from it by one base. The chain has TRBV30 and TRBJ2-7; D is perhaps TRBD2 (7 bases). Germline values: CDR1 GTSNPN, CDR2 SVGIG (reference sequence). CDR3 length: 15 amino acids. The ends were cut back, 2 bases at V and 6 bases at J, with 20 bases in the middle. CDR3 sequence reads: CAWSRGGELRCEQYF. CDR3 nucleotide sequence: TGTGCCTGGAGTAGGGGGGGGGAGCTGAGGTGCGAGCAGTACTTC.